These 9 T cell receptor beta chains came from one sample sequenced in a study of CD8 T cells in Susac syndrome. With random hexamers, roughly 0.45 to 1 ug RNA was reverse transcribed. TCRdb re-analysed the immunoSEQ multiplex PCR reads in MiXCR, keeping a single row per CDR3 protein. Found here are a few hundred thousand distinct CDR3 sequences, 89% of them singletons; the top ten hold around 0.2%. The sample was CD8+ T cells from PBMCs. These receptors were collected from a human donor with multiple sclerosis.

This chain links TRBV2 with TRBJ2-1, with 8 bases matching TRBD2. With V trimmed by 6 bases and J by 8 bases, 3 bases remained unmatched. The CDR3 consists of 12 residues. The germline gives CDR1 SNHLY, CDR2 FYNNEI. The CDR3: CASRGGLDEQFF. For the CDR3, the DNA is TGTGCCAGCAGGGGGGGACTAGATGAGCAGTTCTTC.

The genes are TRBV18 and TRBJ2-4; 7 positions agree with TRBD1. In germline, CDR1 is KGHSH, CDR2 LQKENI. Trimming took 6 bases from V and 1 from J; bases not matched to a gene: 6. The CDR3 contains 15 residues. CDR3 sequence (DNA): TGTGCCAGCTCGCTACAGGGGTTGGCCAAAAACATTCAGTACTTC. Its protein is CASSLQGLAKNIQYF.

The chain couples TRBV20-1 to TRBJ2-7, with no clear D. Germline CDR1 reads DFQATT; CDR2 reads SNEGSKA (reference sequence). The CDR3 has 12 residues. V was clipped by 2 bases and J by 4 bases, with 9 bases between them. The CDR3, as DNA: TGCAGTGCTAGAATGGGGTTTTACGAGCAGTACTTC. It is translated as CSARMGFYEQYF.

In its sample, this clonotype was seen once. The rearrangement joins TRBV7-9 to TRBJ2-1; TRBD2 aligns across 9 bases. The CDR3 is 17 amino acids. In germline, CDR1 is SEHNR, CDR2 FQNEAQ (reference sequence). With V trimmed by 4 bases and J by 5 bases, 12 bases remained unmatched. The CDR3 bases are TGTGCCAGCAGCTCACCTCCCCCTAGCGGGGAAAACAATGAGCAGTTCTTC. Its translation is CASSSPPPSGENNEQFF.

This chain connects TRBV2 to TRBJ2-7; 11 bases map to TRBD1. The CDR3 loop spans 19 amino acids. From germline, CDR1 is SNHLY and CDR2 FYNNEI. With 6 bases clipped from V and 0 bases from J, the junction kept 16 bases outside the gene matches. The CDR3 spells CASRERHGTGGYSSYEQYF. CDR3 coding DNA: TGTGCCAGCAGGGAGCGACACGGGACAGGGGGTTACAGCTCCTACGAGCAGTACTTC. Supplemented by reference TRBV2 and TRBJ2-7, the full variable domain reads EPEVTQTPSHQVTQMGQEVILRCVPISNHLYFYWYRQILGQKVEFLVSFYNNEISEKSEIFDDQFSVERPDGSNFTLKIRSTKLEDSAMYFCASRERHGTGGYSSYEQYFGPGTRLTVT.

The gene calls are TRBV7-2 and TRBJ2-1; D may be TRBD2 (6 bases). This CDR3 comprises 13 residues. V was pared by 5 bases and J by 8 bases, with 13 bases between. Germline CDR1 SGHTA, CDR2 FQGNSA. This chain's CDR3 is CASSRLGADEQFF. DNA for the CDR3: TGTGCCAGCAGCCGACTAGGGGCGGATGAGCAGTTCTTC.

The chain joins TRBV12-3 or TRBV12-4 to TRBJ2-5; D is perhaps TRBD2 (6 bases). The CDR3 consists of 14 residues. Between the trimmed V and J ends, which lost 3 bases and 4 bases, there was a span of 12 bases. This CDR3 reads CASSLARGGETQYF. The CDR3 nucleotides are TGTGCCAGCAGTTTGGCGAGGGGAGGAGAGACCCAGTACTTC.

As DNA, the CDR3 is TGCAGTGCTAGAGATCCATCAAAGGTCTACGAGCAGTACTTC. It specifies CSARDPSKVYEQYF. This chain connects TRBV20-1 to TRBJ2-7; no clear D gene. This CDR3 contains 14 residues. Germline CDR1 and CDR2: DFQATT and SNEGSKA (reference sequence). The V gene lost 0 bases and the J gene lost 3 bases, with 12 bases spanning the gap.

This clonotype appeared a few times. V gene TRBV5-1 combines with J gene TRBJ2-3; D unclear. Germline CDR1 and CDR2: SGHRS and YFSETQ. Trimming shortened V by 0 bases and J by 2 bases, and 13 bases separated the two germline ends. The CDR3 is made up of 16 amino acids. The CDR3 is CASSLVSGRFTDTQYF. The CDR3 bases are TGCGCCAGCAGCTTGGTATCAGGCCGCTTCACAGATACGCAGTATTTT. Full variable domain (remainder filled in from reference TRBV5-1 and TRBJ2-3): KAGVTQTPRYLIKTRGQQVTLSCSPISGHRSVSWYQQTPGQGLQFLFEYFSETQRNKGNFPGRFSGRQFSNSRSEMNVSTLELGDSALYLCASSLVSGRFTDTQYFGPGTRLTVL.